These 21 T cell receptor beta chains were sequenced from one sample in a study of blood T cell repertoires in COVID-19. TCRdb's copy holds only in-frame clones and misses some; the assay was immunoSEQ multiplex PCR. The sample gives 100,000 to 150,000 clones, approximately 81% of which show up once; around 4.1% is in the top ten. The sample comprised peripheral blood. Receptor source: a woman aged 45-65 years with acute or convalescent COVID-19.

The genes are TRBV28 and TRBJ2-7, with a possible D match to TRBD1 (6 bases). This CDR3 spans 14 amino acids. Germline lookup yields CDR1 MDHEN and CDR2 SYDVKM. V was shortened by 6 bases and J by 2 bases, with 14 bases between the two germline ends. The CDR3: CASRDSSNPYEQYF. Here the CDR3 DNA reads TGTGCCAGCAGGGACAGTTCTAACCCCTACGAGCAGTACTTC.

This clone was counted only a few times. The J gene is TRBJ2-1, the V gene TRBV20-1, with 10 bases matching TRBD2. The CDR3 totals 15 residues. J gave up 6 bases and V 3 bases, and 8 bases lay outside the gene matches. In germline, CDR1 is DFQATT, CDR2 SNEGSKA (reference sequence). In DNA form, the CDR3 reads TGCAGTGCTAGTAACATAGCGGGAGGCGGCAATGAGCAGTTCTTC. This codes for CSASNIAGGGNEQFF.

The chain carries TRBV5-1 and TRBJ2-7; D perhaps matches TRBD1 (5 bases). The V and J ends lost 1 base and 0 bases respectively, with 14 bases between them. The CDR3 consists of 16 residues. In germline, CDR1 is SGHRS, CDR2 YFSETQ. The CDR3 loop is CASSLPLGGASYEQYF. The DNA of the CDR3 is TGCGCCAGCAGCTTGCCTTTAGGTGGGGCCTCCTACGAGCAGTACTTC.

This sequence joins TRBV30 and TRBJ2-7; maybe TRBD1 (5 bases). Trimming took 1 base from V and 4 from J, leaving 8 bases between them. The length of the CDR3 is 12 residues. CDR1 is GTSNPN and CDR2 is SVGIG in the germline V gene (reference sequence). CDR3 in amino acids: CAWSEGLYEQYF. The CDR3 bases are TGTGCCTGGAGTGAGGGGCTATACGAGCAGTACTTC.

This clone has only a few counts. This chain uses TRBV4-1 with TRBJ2-2, with D perhaps matching TRBD1 (5 bases). Germline V lookup: CDR1 MGHRA, CDR2 YSYEKL. The CDR3 extends over 15 amino acids. V gave up 1 base and J gave up 6 bases, with 12 bases separating them. The CDR3 spells CASSQVRGSPGELFF. The CDR3 DNA reads TGCGCCAGCAGCCAAGTTAGGGGCTCGCCCGGGGAGCTGTTTTTT.

V is TRBV5-1 and J is TRBJ2-6, with TRBD1 as a possible D gene (5 bases). V was cut by 5 bases and J by 0 bases, with 12 bases left in between. There are 16 residues in the CDR3. The germline V gene encodes CDR1 SGHRS and CDR2 YFSETQ. The CDR3 loop is CASSTTVGSGANVLTF. The DNA of the CDR3 is TGCGCCAGCAGTACGACAGTAGGCTCTGGGGCCAACGTCCTGACTTTC. Variable domain in full (rest from reference TRBV5-1 and TRBJ2-6): KAGVTQTPRYLIKTRGQQVTLSCSPISGHRSVSWYQQTPGQGLQFLFEYFSETQRNKGNFPGRFSGRQFSNSRSEMNVSTLELGDSALYLCASSTTVGSGANVLTFGAGSRLTVL.

This chain joins TRBV3-1 (or the pseudogene TRBV3-2) and TRBJ1-4; D might be TRBD1 (6 bases). V was cut by 0 bases and J by 13 bases, with 27 bases left in between. CDR3 length: 18 residues. Germline V lookup: CDR1 LGHDT, CDR2 YNNKEL (reference sequence). The CDR3 DNA sequence: TGTGCCAGCAGCCAAGATCTCCGGGGGGGCCACCGGGGTTTTAGACTGTTTTTT. This sequence encodes CASSQDLRGGHRGFRLFF.

The chain combines TRBV19 with TRBJ2-1; perhaps TRBD2 as D (5 bases). This CDR3 region has 14 residues. The germline V gene encodes CDR1 LNHDA and CDR2 SQIVND (reference sequence). V shed 7 bases and J shed 0 bases, with 10 bases lying between them. CDR3 nucleotides: TGTGCCAGTAACCCGGGAAGCTCCTACAATGAGCAGTTCTTC. This encodes CASNPGSSYNEQFF. Together with reference TRBV19 and TRBJ2-1, the CDR3 gives the full variable domain: DGGITQSPKYLFRKEGQNVTLSCEQNLNHDAMYWYRQDPGQGLRLIYYSQIVNDFQKGDIAEGYSVSREKKESFPLTVTSAQKNPTAFYLCASNPGSSYNEQFFGPGTRLTVL.

The chain is built from TRBV29-1 and TRBJ2-5; a possible D gene is TRBD1 (6 bases). The V and J ends lost 0 bases and 2 bases respectively, with 10 bases between them. This CDR3 has 14 residues. Per the germline V gene, CDR1 is SQVTM and CDR2 is ANQGSEA. The CDR3 here is CSVEDGGQQETQYF. The CDR3 nucleotides read TGCAGCGTTGAAGATGGTGGACAGCAAGAGACCCAGTACTTC.

The rearrangement uses TRBV11-2 and TRBJ2-5; D unclear. From germline, CDR1 is SGHAT and CDR2 FQNNGV. The CDR3 consists of 13 residues. V was trimmed by 5 bases and J by 3 bases, leaving 10 bases between them. The CDR3 nucleotides are TGTGCCAGCAGCGCCCGGGTCGAAGAGACCCAGTACTTC. As protein: CASSARVEETQYF. Full variable domain (remainder filled in from reference TRBV11-2 and TRBJ2-5): EAGVAQSPRYKIIEKRQSVAFWCNPISGHATLYWYQQILGQGPKLLIQFQNNGVVDDSQLPKDRFSAERLKGVDSTLKIQPAKLEDSAVYLCASSARVEETQYFGPGTRLLVL.

V and J are TRBV30 and TRBJ2-5, with TRBD2 matching 16 bases. Germline-derived CDR1 and CDR2 are GTSNPN and SVGIG (reference sequence). The CDR3 extends over 16 amino acids. The trim removed 5 bases at V and 2 bases at J, leaving 5 bases unmatched. The CDR3 sequence is CAWSPGLAGGQETQYF. CDR3 DNA sequence: TGTGCCTGGTCCCCGGGACTAGCGGGAGGGCAAGAGACCCAGTACTTC.

The chain uses TRBV6-6 and TRBJ2-7; weak D call: TRBD1 (6 bases). The germline CDR1 and CDR2 sequences are MNHNY and SVGAGI (reference sequence). V lost 6 bases, J lost 5 bases, and 8 bases lay in between. The CDR3 is 11 amino acids. In nucleotides, the CDR3 is TGTGCCAGCAGAACAGGGCACGAGCAGTACTTC. It encodes CASRTGHEQYF.

The chain employs TRBV10-2 and TRBJ2-2, with 10 bases lining up with TRBD1. The germline gives CDR1 WSHSY, CDR2 SAAADI. This CDR3 comprises 16 residues. The V segment lost 3 bases and the J segment 5 bases; nucleotides outside the gene matches: 6. The CDR3 spells CASSDGQGVTTGELFF. The CDR3 bases are TGCGCCAGCAGTGATGGACAGGGGGTAACGACCGGGGAGCTGTTTTTT.

This chain uses TRBV15 with TRBJ2-5; TRBD1 aligns across 7 bases. CDR3 size: 15 residues. Trimming cost V 5 bases and J 2 bases; bases outside gene matches: 8. Germline CDR1 and CDR2: LNHNV and YYDKDF (reference sequence). CDR3 coding DNA: TGTGCCACCAGCGTAATAGGGACAGCTCAAGAGACCCAGTACTTC. Protein product: CATSVIGTAQETQYF.

The V and J genes are TRBV27 and TRBJ1-3, with a weak D call TRBD1 (5 bases). V was pared by 8 bases and J by 0 bases, with 14 bases between. The CDR3 runs 15 residues. In germline, CDR1 is MNHEY, CDR2 SMNVEV (reference sequence). The CDR3: CASPSGGNSGNTIYF. The CDR3 DNA follows: TGTGCCAGCCCGTCCGGGGGGAACTCTGGAAACACCATATATTTT.

This rearrangement joins TRBV3-1 (or the pseudogene TRBV3-2) to TRBJ1-2; 12 bases agree with TRBD1. Germline V gives CDR1 LGHDT, CDR2 YNNKEL (reference sequence). CDR3 size: 15 residues. V was pared by 4 bases and J by 7 bases, with 7 bases of the junction left unmatched. The CDR3 DNA reads as TGTGCCAGCAGCCCCTCGGGACAGGGGGCTAGTGGCTACACCTTC. Its protein is CASSPSGQGASGYTF.

This clone was seen a few times. The chain uses TRBV12-3 or TRBV12-4 and TRBJ2-3; D may be TRBD1 (6 bases). Between the trimmed V and J ends, which lost 7 bases and 14 bases, there was a span of 16 bases. The CDR3 sequence is 11 residues long. This CDR3 is CASILGASLYF. The CDR3 coding sequence is TGTGCCAGCATTCTGGGGGCTAGTCTGTATTTT.

The rearrangement uses TRBV6-5 and TRBJ2-2, with TRBD2 identical over 7 bases. With 7 bases clipped from V and 5 bases from J, the junction kept 7 bases outside the gene matches. Looked up from germline, CDR1 is MNHEY and CDR2 is SVGAGI. The CDR3 covers 14 residues. The CDR3 is CASTGGRLTGELFF. The CDR3 DNA reads as TGTGCCAGCACGGGCGGGAGATTAACCGGGGAGCTGTTTTTT.

The V call is TRBV28, the J call TRBJ1-1; no clear D. CDR3 length: 14 amino acids. V lost 4 bases to trimming and J lost 5 bases, with 14 bases between them. Germline assignment: CDR1 MDHEN and CDR2 SYDVKM. CDR3 coding DNA: TGTGCCAGCAGTTCGCCGGGATCCAATACTGAAGCTTTCTTT. It encodes CASSSPGSNTEAFF.

The chain has TRBV6-5 and TRBJ2-1; 7 bases agree with TRBD2. This CDR3 is 14 amino acids long. The V gene's germline CDR1 is MNHEY and CDR2 SVGAGI. Unmatched junction bases numbered 3, after V lost 6 bases and J lost 1 base. The CDR3 DNA sequence: TGTGCCAGCAGCCAGCGGGGTTCCTACAATGAGCAGTTCTTC. It translates to CASSQRGSYNEQFF.

As DNA, the CDR3 is TGTGCCAGCAAACCGGGACTAGCGGGGGGGGAGACCCAGTACTTC. Protein sequence: CASKPGLAGGETQYF. The chain couples TRBV9 to TRBJ2-5; 16 bases align to TRBD2. V trimming: 6 bases; J trimming: 5 bases; junction bases outside the gene matches: 4. Germline-derived CDR1 and CDR2 are SGDLS and YYNGEE. There are 15 residues in the CDR3.